The 32 T cell receptor beta chains below all came from one sample that was sequenced in a study of CD8 T cells in ankylosing spondylitis. TCRdb reprocessed the 5' RACE reads with MiXCR, giving one entry per CDR3 protein. The sample has fewer than 150,000 distinct CDR3 sequences, 7% to 8% seen once. Sequencing used blood, either unsorted or a sorted T cell fraction (not recorded which). The receptors stem from a female donor with ankylosing spondylitis or in good health (not recorded which).

This clonotype has just a few counts. The CDR3 is CASLIGTGGRNQPQHF. The CDR3 DNA reads as TGTGCCAGTCTTATCGGGACAGGGGGCCGCAATCAGCCCCAGCATTTT. The chain joins TRBV19 to TRBJ1-5; 12 bases agree with TRBD1. Trimming at V came to 8 bases and at J to 2 bases, leaving 7 bases not matched to a gene. This CDR3 spans 16 amino acids. Germline V lookup: CDR1 LNHDA, CDR2 SQIVND (reference sequence).

This clonotype was observed at least ten times. The J gene is TRBJ1-5, the V gene TRBV2, with D possibly matching TRBD1 (6 bases). This CDR3 has 14 residues. V was pared by 7 bases and J by 2 bases, with 12 bases between. CDR1 is SNHLY and CDR2 is FYNNEI in the germline V gene. CDR3 sequence (DNA): TGTGCCAGCACACAGGGTAGGGGCAATCAGCCCCAGCATTTT. Translation: CASTQGRGNQPQHF.

This clonotype occurred many times. This chain joins TRBV9 and TRBJ1-4; D ambiguous. CDR1 is SGDLS, CDR2 YYNGEE, per germline. The CDR3 has 19 residues. V was cut by 4 bases and J by 0 bases, with 22 bases left in between. The CDR3 sequence is CASSPEPGIAFATNEKLFF. The CDR3 DNA reads TGTGCCAGCAGCCCAGAACCGGGGATTGCCTTTGCAACTAATGAAAAACTGTTTTTT.

This clonotype came up many times. DNA of the CDR3: TGCAGCGTTGGAGGCCGGGGACAGGGGGCTATTAATGAAAAACTGTTTTTT. This encodes CSVGGRGQGAINEKLFF. The chain is built from TRBV29-1 and TRBJ1-4; the match to TRBD1 covers 12 bases. CDR1 SQVTM and CDR2 ANQGSEA come from the germline V gene. This CDR3 contains 17 residues. V lost 4 bases and J lost 4; bases outside the gene matches: 10.

The chain employs TRBV5-1 and TRBJ1-1, with 8 bases identical to TRBD1. Germline assignment: CDR1 SGHRS and CDR2 YFSETQ. Trimming cost V 0 bases and J 3 bases; bases outside gene matches: 7. The CDR3 loop spans 16 amino acids. The CDR3 coding sequence is TGCGCCAGCAGCTTGGTCTCAGGGGGCCGTGACACTGAAGCTTTCTTT. Translating it yields CASSLVSGGRDTEAFF. Supplemented by reference TRBV5-1 and TRBJ1-1, the full variable domain reads KAGVTQTPRYLIKTRGQQVTLSCSPISGHRSVSWYQQTPGQGLQFLFEYFSETQRNKGNFPGRFSGRQFSNSRSEMNVSTLELGDSALYLCASSLVSGGRDTEAFFGQGTRLTVV.

This clonotype turned up a few times. The chain employs TRBV11-3 and TRBJ2-3; no definite D call. Germline V gene sequence: CDR1 SGHNT, CDR2 YENEEA. V lost 2 bases and J lost 0, with 9 bases in between. The CDR3 totals 15 residues. The CDR3 nucleotides read TGTGCCAGCAGCTTAAGTCGGTCTAGCACAGATACGCAGTATTTT. This encodes CASSLSRSSTDTQYF. Based on the CDR3 plus reference TRBV11-3 and TRBJ2-3, the full variable domain is EAGVVQSPRYKIIEKKQPVAFWCNPISGHNTLYWYLQNLGQGPELLIRYENEEAVDDSQLPKDRFSAERLKGVDSTLKIQPAELGDSAVYLCASSLSRSSTDTQYFGPGTRLTVL.

This clonotype was recorded many times. CDR3 residues: CASSFSPGGTDNEQFF. CDR3 coding DNA: TGCGCCAGCAGCTTTAGTCCAGGGGGCACCGACAATGAGCAGTTCTTC. The genes are TRBV5-1 and TRBJ2-1; 8 positions match TRBD1. The CDR3 is 16 residues long. Looked up from germline, CDR1 is SGHRS and CDR2 is YFSETQ. V shed 2 bases, J shed 5 bases, and the junction held 9 bases outside the gene matches.

This clonotype was recorded at least ten times. The chain combines TRBV2 with TRBJ1-2; D might be TRBD1 (5 bases). Trimming shortened V by 5 bases and J by 5 bases, and 12 bases separated the two germline ends. Germline CDR1 and CDR2: SNHLY and FYNNEI. The CDR3 covers 13 residues. CDR3: CASSYRRSYGYTF. The CDR3 DNA sequence: TGTGCCAGCAGTTACAGGAGAAGTTATGGCTACACCTTC.

Many counts were recorded for this clonotype. The rearrangement joins TRBV9 to TRBJ1-4; D remains unclear. The CDR3 totals 15 residues. V lost 0 bases and J 8 bases, leaving 14 bases between the germline ends. Germline lookup yields CDR1 SGDLS and CDR2 YYNGEE. CDR3 nucleotide sequence: TGTGCCAGCAGCGTAGACCAGACAAGTACCGAAAAACTGTTTTTT. Its protein product is CASSVDQTSTEKLFF.

There are many counts of this clonotype. The V gene is TRBV4-1, the J gene TRBJ2-3; D uncertain. The ends were cut back, 1 base at V and 0 bases at J, with 8 bases in the middle. Germline V gene data show CDR1 as MGHRA and CDR2 as YSYEKL. The CDR3 has 15 residues. For the CDR3, the DNA is TGCGCCAGCAGCCAAGGACTCAAAAGCACAGATACGCAGTATTTT. Its translation: CASSQGLKSTDTQYF.

This clonotype has a count of ten or more. This sequence joins TRBV10-3 and TRBJ1-5; D is uncertain. The CDR3 length is 13 residues. CDR1 ENHRY and CDR2 SYGVKD come from the germline V gene. Trimming took off 6 bases at V and 4 bases at J, with 10 bases between the two ends. The CDR3 bases are TGTGCCATCAGGTCAGCAGTGAATCAGCCCCAGCATTTT. As protein: CAIRSAVNQPQHF.

The table lists this clonotype with many counts. The chain uses TRBV29-1 and TRBJ2-3; 8 bases match TRBD1. Germline CDR1 reads SQVTM; CDR2 reads ANQGSEA. The CDR3 extends over 12 amino acids. Trimming at V came to 8 bases and at J to 4 bases, leaving 5 bases not matched to a gene. The CDR3 bases are TGCAGCACGGACAGGGCCGCAGATACGCAGTATTTT. Translating gives CSTDRAADTQYF.

This clonotype was recorded many times. The chain has TRBV5-1 and TRBJ2-3; 10 bases are a match to TRBD2. The CDR3 runs to 18 residues. From germline, CDR1 is SGHRS and CDR2 YFSETQ. Losses at the gene ends were 1 base for V and 1 base for J; bases not matched to a gene: 9. In DNA, the CDR3 is TGCGCCAGCAGCTTGTCTTTTAGCGGGGGGACTCGCACAGATACGCAGTATTTT. This gives the protein CASSLSFSGGTRTDTQYF. Full variable domain (rest looked up from reference TRBV5-1 and TRBJ2-3): KAGVTQTPRYLIKTRGQQVTLSCSPISGHRSVSWYQQTPGQGLQFLFEYFSETQRNKGNFPGRFSGRQFSNSRSEMNVSTLELGDSALYLCASSLSFSGGTRTDTQYFGPGTRLTVL.

This clonotype was recorded at least ten times. V and J are TRBV20-1 and TRBJ2-5, with no clear D. Germline V gene lookup returns CDR1 DFQATT and CDR2 SNEGSKA (reference sequence). V was pared by 6 bases and J by 1 base, with 12 bases between. The CDR3 covers 13 residues. The CDR3 here is CSAPRSAQETQYF. CDR3 coding DNA: TGCAGTGCCCCCAGATCGGCCCAAGAGACCCAGTACTTC.

This clonotype was seen repeatedly, ten times or more. This chain links TRBV7-2 with TRBJ1-2; D possibly corresponds to TRBD1 (5 bases). V dropped 1 base and J dropped 8 bases, with 11 bases sitting between them. The CDR3 consists of 13 residues. Germline V gene lookup returns CDR1 SGHTA and CDR2 FQGNSA. The CDR3 loop reads CASSLVGAGGYTF. CDR3 nucleotides: TGTGCCAGCAGCTTAGTAGGGGCAGGAGGCTACACCTTC.

This clonotype was detected many times. The CDR3 spells CASSVTGGAGTEAFF. The DNA of the CDR3 is TGCGCCAGCAGCGTGACAGGGGGCGCAGGGACTGAAGCTTTCTTT. This chain uses TRBV5-1 with TRBJ1-1; 10 nucleotides agree with TRBD1. The CDR3 sequence is 15 residues long. Germline loops: CDR1 SGHRS, CDR2 YFSETQ. After removal of 4 bases from V and 5 bases from J, the junction contained 8 bases not matched to a gene.

This clonotype was detected many times. V and J are TRBV12-3 or TRBV12-4 and TRBJ2-1; perhaps D is TRBD1 or TRBD2 (6 bases each). The CDR3 is made up of 14 amino acids. V lost 3 bases and J lost 5, with 11 bases in between. The CDR3 DNA follows: TGTGCCAGCAGTTTGGTGGGGGGCCACAATGAGCAGTTCTTC. As protein: CASSLVGGHNEQFF.

This clonotype was seen ten or more times. This rearrangement joins TRBV2 to TRBJ2-7, with D possibly matching TRBD1 (5 bases). Germline CDR1 SNHLY, CDR2 FYNNEI. The CDR3 spans 13 residues. Trimming cost V 6 bases and J 3 bases, with 12 bases left between them. CDR3 sequence: CASRLQGFYEQYF. Here the CDR3 DNA reads TGTGCCAGCAGACTCCAGGGTTTCTACGAGCAGTACTTC.

The rearrangement uses TRBV11-2 and TRBJ1-2, with TRBD1 as a possible D gene (5 bases). Trimming left V 3 bases short and J 6 bases short, with 11 bases between. The CDR3 consists of 13 residues. Germline CDR1 SGHAT, CDR2 FQNNGV. The CDR3 DNA is TGTGCCAGCAGCTTGGGCAGGGTGGATGGCTACACCTTC. Its translation: CASSLGRVDGYTF.

The table lists this clonotype with many counts. This chain connects TRBV5-6 to TRBJ2-2; D ambiguous. CDR1 and CDR2 from the germline V gene are SGHDT and YYEEEE. The CDR3 sequence is 14 residues long. V was shortened by 4 bases and J by 1 base, with 8 bases between the two germline ends. The CDR3 DNA is TGTGCCAGCAGCCCGGACGGGAACACCGGGGAGCTGTTTTTT. Its protein product is CASSPDGNTGELFF.

This clonotype showed up many times. This chain uses TRBV6-2 or TRBV6-3 with TRBJ1-1, with TRBD1 matching over 12 bases. Trimming cost V 2 bases and J 4 bases; bases outside gene matches: 5. CDR3 length equals 16 residues. Per germline, CDR1 MNHEY and CDR2 SVGEGT. The CDR3 here is CASSYRDRGLVTEAFF. As DNA, the CDR3 is TGTGCCAGCAGTTACAGGGACAGGGGGCTCGTCACTGAAGCTTTCTTT.

This clonotype was recorded many times. The V and J genes are TRBV27 and TRBJ1-3; D is undetermined. The germline V gene has CDR1 MNHEY and CDR2 SMNVEV (reference sequence). V dropped 3 bases and J dropped 4 bases, with 13 bases sitting between them. The length of the CDR3 is 15 residues. The CDR3 nucleotides read TGTGCCAGCAGTTTGAACGGCGACCGAGGAAACACCATATATTTT. It translates to CASSLNGDRGNTIYF.

Many counts were recorded for this clonotype. The genes are TRBV9 and TRBJ1-5, with a possible D match to TRBD1 (5 bases). Germline CDR1 and CDR2: SGDLS and YYNGEE. The germline V and J ends were trimmed by 3 bases and 2 bases, with 9 bases remaining between them. The CDR3 runs 14 residues. CDR3 amino acids: CASSGGTGNQPQHF. For the CDR3, the DNA is TGTGCCAGCAGCGGGGGGACGGGCAATCAGCCCCAGCATTTT.

This clonotype was seen many times. The V gene is TRBV5-1, the J gene TRBJ1-1, with D unclear. The CDR3 is made up of 11 amino acids. Trimming took off 8 bases at V and 3 bases at J, with 8 bases between the two ends. The germline V gene has CDR1 SGHRS and CDR2 YFSETQ. In DNA, the CDR3 is TGCGCCAGTGGCCGGGACACTGAAGCTTTCTTT. Translated: CASGRDTEAFF.

This clonotype was detected ten times or more. This sequence joins TRBV20-1 and TRBJ1-2; D is unclear. Germline values: CDR1 DFQATT, CDR2 SNEGSKA (reference sequence). V was trimmed by 3 bases and J by 0 bases, leaving 11 bases between them. There are 14 residues in the CDR3. This chain's CDR3 is CSASYGSANYGYTF. The CDR3 region has the DNA TGCAGTGCTAGCTACGGCTCAGCTAACTATGGCTACACCTTC.

This clonotype was counted many times. The chain links TRBV7-2 to TRBJ2-1, with TRBD1 identical over 10 bases. The length of the CDR3 is 16 residues. V lost 5 bases and J lost 5; bases outside the gene matches: 9. The germline V gene encodes CDR1 SGHTA and CDR2 FQGNSA. The DNA for the CDR3 is TGTGCCAGCAGCCAGGGGACAGGGGCTTTGAACAATGAGCAGTTCTTC. Amino acid sequence: CASSQGTGALNNEQFF. Looking up the rest from reference TRBV7-2 and TRBJ2-1 gives the full variable domain: GAGVSQSPSNKVTEKGKDVELRCDPISGHTALYWYRQSLGQGLEFLIYFQGNSAPDKSGLPSDRFSAERTGGSVSTLTIQRTQQEDSAVYLCASSQGTGALNNEQFFGPGTRLTVL.

This clonotype was detected many times. The gene calls are TRBV4-1 and TRBJ1-1; D remains unclear. This CDR3 is built from 13 residues. Germline assignment: CDR1 MGHRA and CDR2 YSYEKL. The ends were cut back, 7 bases at V and 4 bases at J, with 13 bases in the middle. CDR3 nucleotide sequence: TGCGCCAGCAAGAGGGAGAGGAGCACTGAAGCTTTCTTT. Protein product: CASKRERSTEAFF.

This clonotype was seen ten or more times. The genes are TRBV28 and TRBJ2-7; 10 bases are a match to TRBD1. The V gene end was trimmed by 7 bases and the J gene end by 4 bases; junction bases not matched to a gene: 10. Germline CDR1 is MDHEN and CDR2 is SYDVKM. The CDR3 covers 15 residues. Here the CDR3 DNA reads TGTGCCAGCACCTTGACAGGGGGCGGGAGTTACGAGCAGTACTTC. Translated: CASTLTGGGSYEQYF.

The gene calls are TRBV2 and TRBJ2-3; D may be TRBD2 (5 bases). Trimming took 7 bases from V and 5 from J, leaving 22 bases between them. Germline V CDR1 and CDR2: SNHLY, FYNNEI. The CDR3 is made up of 16 amino acids. As DNA, the CDR3 is TGTGCCAGCACCGAGGGTAGCGTCGGAGATCAAGATACGCAGTATTTT. It is translated as CASTEGSVGDQDTQYF.

The sample holds many counts of this clonotype. The genes are TRBV25-1 and TRBJ1-1, with D tentatively TRBD1 (5 bases). This CDR3 has 15 amino acids. Trimming left V 4 bases short and J 1 base short, with 13 bases between. CDR1 and CDR2 from the germline V gene are MGHDK and SYGVNS. The chain's CDR3 is CASSVLNGGNTEAFF. Written as DNA, the CDR3 is TGTGCCAGCAGTGTCCTTAATGGGGGGAACACTGAAGCTTTCTTT.

This clonotype appeared many times. The chain employs TRBV9 and TRBJ2-3; D not resolved. Germline V gene sequence: CDR1 SGDLS, CDR2 YYNGEE. The CDR3 is 14 amino acids. V gave up 2 bases and J gave up 6 bases, with 13 bases separating them. The CDR3 here is CASSVQAPPDTQYF. CDR3 nucleotide sequence: TGTGCCAGCAGCGTGCAAGCCCCTCCGGATACGCAGTATTTT.

This clonotype was picked up a small number of times. The chain has TRBV20-1 and TRBJ1-2, with 10 bases fitting TRBD1. The CDR3 is 14 amino acids. CDR1 and CDR2 (germline): DFQATT, SNEGSKA (reference sequence). V shed 6 bases, J shed 9 bases, and the junction held 13 bases outside the gene matches. The DNA for the CDR3 is TGCAGTGCCGATCAGACAGGGGGCGGGTTTAGCTACACCTTC. This translates into CSADQTGGGFSYTF.